The clone carrying this T cell receptor beta chain was seen once. Its antigen is not known. The same CDR3 can be traced to other DNA sequences in this sample. The data were obtained in a study of shared clonotypes between healthy human individuals. Study results and caveats: A few donors had around 5% of their naive CD4 clonotypes in common. The study's rarefaction showed incomplete sorted-subset sequencing despite large depth.

There were only Caucasian adults among the donors, and all lived in Nashville, Tennessee. The CDR3 totals 14 residues. V lost 5 bases and J lost 3; bases outside the gene matches: 3. Germline V gives CDR1 SGHVS, CDR2 FNYEAQ. TCRdb's table, derived via immunoSEQ multiplex PCR, lists solely in-frame clones and lacks some. The sample includes about 2.3 million clones, approximately 95% of them seen just once. Sequencing was done on a sample of naive CD4+ T cells from PBMCs. Sample subset: CD45RA+ positively selected. The chain couples TRBV7-6 to TRBJ2-3, with 9 nucleotides matching TRBD1. The sequence derives from a young man in good health. Some clones in this sample may be carry-over from other donors' samples. CDR3 DNA sequence: TGTGCCAGCAGCCTTGGACAGGGGACAGATACGCAGTATTTT. It yields the protein CASSLGQGTDTQYF.